This T cell receptor beta chain was recorded in a study of blood T cell repertoires in COVID-19. Study summary: Acute and convalescent COVID-19 samples came from the United States, Italy and Spain.

This clone was recorded only once. TCRdb's copy holds only in-frame clones and misses some; the assay was immunoSEQ multiplex PCR. The table records around 260,000 clones, 88% of them present only once. V lost 7 bases to trimming and J lost 2 bases; unmatched junction nucleotides: 5. The germline CDR1 and CDR2 sequences are KGHDR and SFDVKD. The CDR3 extends over 15 amino acids. This sequence joins TRBV24-1 and TRBJ1-5, with 9 bases that match TRBD1. Sequencing used peripheral blood. The clonotype originates from a human donor in a cohort sampled during active COVID-19. For the CDR3, the DNA is TGTGCCACCAGGGCGGGACAGGGAGGCAATCAGCCCCAGCATTTT. It translates to CATRAGQGGNQPQHF.